These T cell receptor beta chains were read from a single sample in a study of type 1 regulatory T cells. TCRdb itself ran the reads through MiXCR, one entry per CDR3 protein. The sample lists under 3,500 distinct CDR3 sequences; roughly 8% were seen once. Which antigens these TCRs recognize remains unknown. Sequenced input: cultured T cells, either the whole culture or a sorted T cell fraction (not recorded which). The source of these receptors is a human donor in good health. Each CDR3 is given with its conserved first and last residue. A D gene is named only where the DNA matches it firmly. Clone sizes are given selectively: once, few, many, or a class where the clone is expanded.

D gene: NA; J gene: TRBJ2-3; V gene: TRBV6-2/TRBV6-3; clone size: medium-sized; CDR3 DNA: TGTGCCAGCAGAAGAAGCGGTGCCACAGATACGCAGTATTTT; CDR3 protein: CASRRSGATDTQYF
D gene: TRBD2; J gene: TRBJ2-1; V gene: TRBV19; clone size: many; CDR3 DNA: TGTGCCAGTAGTAGAGAGGTGCGGGAGGGCCCTAGGAATGAGCAGTTCTTC; CDR3 protein: CASSREVREGPRNEQFF
D gene: NA; J gene: TRBJ1-6; V gene: TRBV7-2; clone size: medium-sized; CDR3 DNA: TGTGCCAGCAGCTTAGATCCGGCTTGGTCCTATAATTCACCCCTCCACTTT; CDR3 protein: CASSLDPAWSYNSPLHF
D gene: NA; J gene: TRBJ2-1; V gene: TRBV4-3; clone size: medium-sized; CDR3 DNA: TGCGCCAGCAGCCAAGATGTCCGGGAGACGAGAAATGAGCAGTTCTTC; CDR3 protein: CASSQDVRETRNEQFF
D gene: NA; J gene: TRBJ1-1; V gene: TRBV5-5; clone size: many; CDR3 DNA: TGTGCCAGCAGCTTGGCGACCGGGAACACTGAAGCTTTCTTT; CDR3 protein: CASSLATGNTEAFF
D gene: NA; J gene: TRBJ2-1; V gene: TRBV9; clone size: medium-sized; CDR3 DNA: TGTGCCAGCAGCTGGGGGTGGGGCTCCTACAATGAGCAGTTCTTC; CDR3 protein: CASSWGWGSYNEQFF
D gene: NA; J gene: TRBJ2-5; V gene: TRBV12-3/TRBV12-4; clone size: many; CDR3 DNA: TGTGCCAGCAGTTTCGGTCTCCAAGAGACCCAGTACTTC; CDR3 protein: CASSFGLQETQYF
D gene: TRBD1; J gene: TRBJ2-7; V gene: TRBV2; clone size: medium-sized; CDR3 DNA: TGTGCCAGCAGCCGGGACAGAACCTACGAGCAGTACTTC; CDR3 protein: CASSRDRTYEQYF
D gene: TRBD1; J gene: TRBJ1-3; V gene: TRBV30; clone size: NA; CDR3 DNA: TGTGCCTGGAGGCAACAGGGGGCTTATAGAAACACCATATATTTT; CDR3 protein: CAWRQQGAYRNTIYF
D gene: NA; J gene: TRBJ2-7; V gene: TRBV20-1; clone size: medium-sized; CDR3 DNA: TGCAGTGCTAGTAATCCCCTACTCCATCCCTACGAGCAGTACTTC; CDR3 protein: CSASNPLLHPYEQYF
D gene: NA; J gene: TRBJ2-5; V gene: TRBV11-2; clone size: medium-sized; CDR3 DNA: TGTGCCAGCAGCCAAACAGCGGGCCTCCAAGAGACCCAGTACTTC; CDR3 protein: CASSQTAGLQETQYF
D gene: NA; J gene: TRBJ1-1; V gene: TRBV20-1; clone size: medium-sized; CDR3 DNA: TGCAGTGCCGACGCCGGTGCAGGGAACACTGAAGCTTTCTTT; CDR3 protein: CSADAGAGNTEAFF
D gene: TRBD1; J gene: TRBJ2-7; V gene: TRBV5-1; clone size: medium-sized; CDR3 DNA: TGCGCCAGCAGCCAACAAGGACAGGGGTCAGCTGGGCCCTACGAGCAGTACTTC; CDR3 protein: CASSQQGQGSAGPYEQYF
D gene: NA; J gene: TRBJ2-3; V gene: TRBV5-1; clone size: large; CDR3 DNA: TGCGCCAGCAGCTTGGCCTCACAACCCACAGATACGCAGTATTTT; CDR3 protein: CASSLASQPTDTQYF
D gene: NA; J gene: TRBJ2-7; V gene: TRBV7-8; clone size: NA; CDR3 DNA: TGTGTCAGCAGCTTAGAGGGACGGTCCAGGTACGAGCAGTACTTC; CDR3 protein: CVSSLEGRSRYEQYF
D gene: TRBD2; J gene: TRBJ2-3; V gene: TRBV19; clone size: medium-sized; CDR3 DNA: TGTGCCAGTAGTCCAGGGACTAGCGGCACAGATACGCAGTATTTT; CDR3 protein: CASSPGTSGTDTQYF
D gene: NA; J gene: TRBJ2-2; V gene: TRBV3-1; clone size: medium-sized; CDR3 DNA: TGTGCCAGCAGCCAATGGGCCGGTGAGACCGGGGAGCTGTTTTTT; CDR3 protein: CASSQWAGETGELFF
D gene: NA; J gene: TRBJ2-5; V gene: TRBV5-4; clone size: medium-sized; CDR3 DNA: TGTGCCAGCAGCGCCTTGGACGGACAAGAGACCCAGTACTTC; CDR3 protein: CASSALDGQETQYF
D gene: NA; J gene: TRBJ2-7; V gene: TRBV5-1; clone size: medium-sized; CDR3 DNA: TGCGCCAGCAGCTTGGAAGACCTCCCGAACTACGAGCAGTACTTC; CDR3 protein: CASSLEDLPNYEQYF
D gene: TRBD1; J gene: TRBJ1-5; V gene: TRBV15; clone size: medium-sized; CDR3 DNA: TGTGCCACCAGCAGAGATAGACAGGGCGTCAATCAGCCCCAGCATTTT; CDR3 protein: CATSRDRQGVNQPQHF
D gene: NA; J gene: TRBJ2-2; V gene: TRBV7-9; clone size: medium-sized; CDR3 DNA: TGTGCCAGCAGCTTCCCCGGGAGCGCGAGTACCGGGGAGCTGTTTTTT; CDR3 protein: CASSFPGSASTGELFF
D gene: NA; J gene: TRBJ1-1; V gene: TRBV3-1; clone size: medium-sized; CDR3 DNA: TGTGCCAGCAGCCGCCAAGGGTCTGAAGCTTTCTTT; CDR3 protein: CASSRQGSEAFF
D gene: NA; J gene: TRBJ2-5; V gene: TRBV5-1; clone size: medium-sized; CDR3 DNA: TGCGCCAGCAGCTTGGGGGCGGGAAAAGAGACCCAGTACTTC; CDR3 protein: CASSLGAGKETQYF
D gene: NA; J gene: TRBJ2-1; V gene: TRBV7-9; clone size: medium-sized; CDR3 DNA: TGTGCCAGCAGGGGCTGGGGGGATCCTTCCTACAATGAGCAGTTCTTC; CDR3 protein: CASRGWGDPSYNEQFF
D gene: TRBD2; J gene: TRBJ2-3; V gene: TRBV5-1; clone size: medium-sized; CDR3 DNA: TGCGCCAGCAGCCCCCGGTGGGGCTCCGGGACTAGCGGGAGAAGCACAGATACGCAGTATTTT; CDR3 protein: CASSPRWGSGTSGRSTDTQYF
D gene: NA; J gene: TRBJ2-5; V gene: TRBV29-1; clone size: medium-sized; CDR3 DNA: TGCAGCGCCGGCAAAGAGACCCAGTACTTC; CDR3 protein: CSAGKETQYF
D gene: TRBD2; J gene: TRBJ2-5; V gene: TRBV2; clone size: medium-sized; CDR3 DNA: TGTGCCAGCAGTGAAGTACGCGGGAGCGAAGGGACCCAGTACTTC; CDR3 protein: CASSEVRGSEGTQYF
D gene: NA; J gene: TRBJ1-5; V gene: TRBV3-1; clone size: medium-sized; CDR3 DNA: TGTGCCAGCAGCTCGGCAACAGGTAGCAATCAGCCCCAGCATTTT; CDR3 protein: CASSSATGSNQPQHF
D gene: TRBD2; J gene: TRBJ2-1; V gene: TRBV12-3/TRBV12-4; clone size: medium-sized; CDR3 DNA: TGTGCCAGCAGTGCACTAGCGGGAGGTGGCGAGCAGTTCTTC; CDR3 protein: CASSALAGGGEQFF
D gene: TRBD1; J gene: TRBJ1-5; V gene: TRBV19; clone size: medium-sized; CDR3 DNA: TGTGCCAGTAGTGGGATCGGGACAGACATATATCGTCAGCCCCAGCATTTT; CDR3 protein: CASSGIGTDIYRQPQHF
D gene: TRBD2; J gene: TRBJ2-3; V gene: TRBV19; clone size: medium-sized; CDR3 DNA: TGTGCCAGTAATGTAGCGGGAGGGCCGGATACGCAGTATTTT; CDR3 protein: CASNVAGGPDTQYF
D gene: TRBD2; J gene: TRBJ2-7; V gene: TRBV20-1; clone size: medium-sized; CDR3 DNA: TGCAGTGCCAGAAACCTAGCGGGCCCCTACGAGCAGTACTTC; CDR3 protein: CSARNLAGPYEQYF
D gene: NA; J gene: TRBJ2-3; V gene: TRBV6-5; clone size: medium-sized; CDR3 DNA: TGTGCCAGCAGGGCCGGGGGTGTCCCAGATACGCAGTATTTT; CDR3 protein: CASRAGGVPDTQYF
D gene: NA; J gene: TRBJ2-4; V gene: TRBV20-1; clone size: medium-sized; CDR3 DNA: TGCAGTGCTAGTCTAGCTGAGAGGGCTTGGGCCAAAAACATTCAGTACTTC; CDR3 protein: CSASLAERAWAKNIQYF
D gene: TRBD1; J gene: TRBJ2-1; V gene: TRBV5-1; clone size: medium-sized; CDR3 DNA: TGCGCCAGCAGCGGGACAGGGGGATCCCTTGAGCAGTTCTTC; CDR3 protein: CASSGTGGSLEQFF
D gene: NA; J gene: TRBJ1-5; V gene: TRBV20-1; clone size: medium-sized; CDR3 DNA: TGCAGTGCTAGAGGCAGGGTCGGCCAGCCCCAGCATTTT; CDR3 protein: CSARGRVGQPQHF
D gene: NA; J gene: TRBJ1-2; V gene: TRBV20-1; clone size: medium-sized; CDR3 DNA: TGCAGTGCCCCGGACAAGTCCGGCTACACCTTC; CDR3 protein: CSAPDKSGYTF
D gene: NA; J gene: TRBJ2-5; V gene: TRBV7-3; clone size: medium-sized; CDR3 DNA: TGTGCCAGCAGCCCTTTTGGACTCAAAGAAGAGACCCAGTACTTC; CDR3 protein: CASSPFGLKEETQYF
D gene: TRBD2; J gene: TRBJ2-1; V gene: TRBV6-1; clone size: NA; CDR3 DNA: TGTGCCAGCAGACTAGCGGGAGAACATAGTGAGCAGTTCTTC; CDR3 protein: CASRLAGEHSEQFF
D gene: TRBD1; J gene: TRBJ1-1; V gene: TRBV7-2; clone size: medium-sized; CDR3 DNA: TGTGCCAGCAACCGGGACAGGGGCACTGAAGCTTTCTTT; CDR3 protein: CASNRDRGTEAFF
D gene: NA; J gene: TRBJ1-1; V gene: TRBV3-1; clone size: large; CDR3 DNA: TGTGCCAGCAGCCAAGGGACCCCCGGCCGGATGAACACTGAAGCTTTCTTT; CDR3 protein: CASSQGTPGRMNTEAFF
D gene: TRBD1; J gene: TRBJ2-2; V gene: TRBV30; clone size: medium-sized; CDR3 DNA: TGTGCCTGCCAGAAGGGGGCATTCACCGGGGAGCTGTTTTTT; CDR3 protein: CACQKGAFTGELFF
D gene: NA; J gene: TRBJ1-4; V gene: TRBV11-2; clone size: medium-sized; CDR3 DNA: TGTGCCAGCAGCCCCACGACGGGGAAAAATGAAAAACTGTTTTTT; CDR3 protein: CASSPTTGKNEKLFF
D gene: NA; J gene: TRBJ1-2; V gene: TRBV15; clone size: medium-sized; CDR3 DNA: TGTGCCACCAGCAGAGATCGCAGGACCGGCTACACCTTC; CDR3 protein: CATSRDRRTGYTF
D gene: NA; J gene: TRBJ2-7; V gene: TRBV20-1; clone size: medium-sized; CDR3 DNA: TGCAGTGCTCAGGTGGGGGCGGGGTACGAGCAGTACTTC; CDR3 protein: CSAQVGAGYEQYF
D gene: NA; J gene: TRBJ2-2; V gene: TRBV7-3; clone size: medium-sized; CDR3 DNA: TGTGCCAGCAGCTTAAACAGGGCCGGCGGGGAGCTGTTTTTT; CDR3 protein: CASSLNRAGGELFF
D gene: NA; J gene: TRBJ1-4; V gene: TRBV20-1; clone size: medium-sized; CDR3 DNA: TGCAGTGCATACGAGGAAAAACTGTTTTTT; CDR3 protein: CSAYEEKLFF
D gene: TRBD2; J gene: TRBJ2-2; V gene: TRBV5-1; clone size: medium-sized; CDR3 DNA: TGCGCCAGCAGGAGGACTAGCGGGAGTAAAGTCGGGGAGCTGTTTTTT; CDR3 protein: CASRRTSGSKVGELFF
D gene: TRBD1; J gene: TRBJ2-7; V gene: TRBV4-3; clone size: medium-sized; CDR3 DNA: TGCGCCAGCAGCCTATCGTGGGCAGGGGGCAACGAGCAGTACTTC; CDR3 protein: CASSLSWAGGNEQYF
D gene: NA; J gene: TRBJ2-1; V gene: TRBV19; clone size: NA; CDR3 DNA: TGTGCTACGACACCTGTCCGGGGGGCCCGGGGTGAGCAGTTCTTC; CDR3 protein: CATTPVRGARGEQFF
D gene: TRBD2; J gene: TRBJ2-5; V gene: TRBV4-1; clone size: medium-sized; CDR3 DNA: TGCGCCAGCAGCCAAGATTGGCGGGAGGCCTTTGCGGGGACCCAGTACTTC; CDR3 protein: CASSQDWREAFAGTQYF
D gene: TRBD2; J gene: TRBJ2-1; V gene: TRBV4-1; clone size: medium-sized; CDR3 DNA: TGCGCCAGCAGCCAAGTAGATCTTGGACTAGCGGTGAATGAGCAGTTCTTC; CDR3 protein: CASSQVDLGLAVNEQFF
D gene: NA; J gene: TRBJ1-2; V gene: TRBV6-1; clone size: medium-sized; CDR3 DNA: TGTGCCAGCAGGGCGGAGCCCCCCTCCTATGGCTACACCTTC; CDR3 protein: CASRAEPPSYGYTF
D gene: NA; J gene: TRBJ1-1; V gene: TRBV7-2; clone size: medium-sized; CDR3 DNA: TGTGCCAGCACCAAACTCGGGGGGTTGGCTTTCTTT; CDR3 protein: CASTKLGGLAFF
D gene: NA; J gene: TRBJ2-7; V gene: TRBV6-1; clone size: medium-sized; CDR3 DNA: TGTGCCAGCAGAGGAGACAACTCCTACGAGCAGTACTTC; CDR3 protein: CASRGDNSYEQYF
D gene: NA; J gene: TRBJ2-7; V gene: TRBV5-4; clone size: medium-sized; CDR3 DNA: TGTGCCAGCAGCTACCTCTCCTACGAGCAGTACTTC; CDR3 protein: CASSYLSYEQYF
D gene: TRBD2; J gene: TRBJ2-7; V gene: TRBV7-2; clone size: medium-sized; CDR3 DNA: TGTGCCAGCAGCCTCACTAGCGGGAGATGGGACGAGCAGTACTTC; CDR3 protein: CASSLTSGRWDEQYF
D gene: NA; J gene: TRBJ1-1; V gene: TRBV19; clone size: many; CDR3 DNA: TGTGCCAGTACGAGTCCAGGCAGGGCGAACACTGAAGCTTTCTTT; CDR3 protein: CASTSPGRANTEAFF
D gene: TRBD2; J gene: TRBJ2-7; V gene: TRBV14; clone size: medium-sized; CDR3 DNA: TGTGCCAGCAGCCAACAGCTAGCGGGAGGGCCGGGAGAGCAGTACTTC; CDR3 protein: CASSQQLAGGPGEQYF
D gene: TRBD1; J gene: TRBJ2-7; V gene: TRBV7-8; clone size: medium-sized; CDR3 DNA: TGTGCCAGCAGCGCAGGGGACAGGGGTAACTACGAGCAGTACTTC; CDR3 protein: CASSAGDRGNYEQYF